This record covers a single T cell receptor beta chain. This sample was included in a study of T cell responses to AZD1222 COVID-19 vaccine. The repertoire was sequenced with immunoSEQ multiplex PCR; TCRdb's copy has only in-frame clones and lacks some. Of 150,000 to 160,000 clones listed, 90% are singletons. This CDR3 comprises 16 residues. Trimming left V 0 bases short and J 4 bases short, with 13 bases between. Germline CDR1 reads SGHAT; CDR2 reads FQNNGV. Sequenced here: peripheral blood, sampled on day 0 of AZD1222 vaccination. This sequence joins TRBV11-2 and TRBJ1-5; D is ambiguous. This TCR derives from an adult in good health. CDR3 sequence reads: CASSLEGGRGNQPQHF. CDR3 DNA: TGTGCCAGCAGCTTAGAAGGAGGGAGAGGGAATCAGCCCCAGCATTTT.